The T cell receptor beta chain described here comes from a study of blood T cells in healthy people across ages. Alongside a J-beta primer mix, a sample-barcoded 5' primer served in a second PCR lasting about 7 to 11 cycles. All cDNA molecules were each tagged by a template-switch adaptor with 12 random nucleotides. MiXCR, applied by TCRdb to the 5' RACE reads, yields one record per CDR3 protein. This sample has some 700,000 distinct CDR3 sequences; roughly 45% occur once, and the top ten carry around 20%. Trimming shortened V by 0 bases and J by 0 bases, and 17 bases separated the two germline ends. The germline CDR1 and CDR2 sequences are SGDLS and YYNGEE. CDR3 size: 18 residues.

The TCR comes from a woman in her sixties in good health. The rearrangement uses TRBV9 and TRBJ2-3; the D gene is possibly TRBD2 (6 bases). Material for sequencing was blood. CDR3: CASSVEGAGYSSTDTQYF. CDR3 bases: TGTGCCAGCAGCGTAGAGGGCGCGGGGTATTCTAGCACAGATACGCAGTATTTT.